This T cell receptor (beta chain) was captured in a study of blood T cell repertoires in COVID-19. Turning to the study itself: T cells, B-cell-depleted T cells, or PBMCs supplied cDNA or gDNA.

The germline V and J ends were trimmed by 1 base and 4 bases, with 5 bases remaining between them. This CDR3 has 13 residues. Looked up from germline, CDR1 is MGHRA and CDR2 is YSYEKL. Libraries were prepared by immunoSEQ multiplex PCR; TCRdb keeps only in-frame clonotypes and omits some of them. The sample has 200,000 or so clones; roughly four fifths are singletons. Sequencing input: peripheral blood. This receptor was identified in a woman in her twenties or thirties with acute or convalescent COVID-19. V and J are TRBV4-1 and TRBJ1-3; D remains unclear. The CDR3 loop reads CASSQVEGNTIYF. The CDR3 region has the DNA TGCGCCAGCAGCCAAGTGGAGGGAAACACCATATATTTT.